The 24 T cell receptor beta chains below all came from one sample that was sequenced in a study of cytomegalovirus exposure and HLA in healthy donors. The study ran its PCR with 60 Vbeta and 13 Jbeta primers. Libraries were prepared by immunoSEQ multiplex PCR; TCRdb keeps only in-frame clonotypes and omits some of them. The sample yields about 210,000 clones, 70% to 90% seen once. The sequenced sample was PBMCs. The receptors were sampled from a girl aged 2 to 10 in good health and CMV-seronegative.

The CDR3 spells CASSLLRDTQETQYF. In DNA, the CDR3 is TGTGCCAGCAGTCTTCTCCGGGACACACAAGAGACCCAGTACTTC. The chain joins TRBV6-5 to TRBJ2-5; tentative D call: TRBD1 (6 bases). V lost 5 bases to trimming and J lost 2 bases, with 15 bases between them. This CDR3 has 15 amino acids. CDR1 is MNHEY and CDR2 is SVGAGI in the germline V gene.

This clone was seen only a few times. The chain uses TRBV4-1 and TRBJ1-5; no firm D call. There are 15 residues in the CDR3. V lost 0 bases, J lost 6 bases, and 12 bases lay in between. Germline V gene lookup returns CDR1 MGHRA and CDR2 YSYEKL. The CDR3 sequence is CASSQDHRGSQPQHF. The CDR3 DNA reads as TGCGCCAGCAGCCAAGATCACCGAGGTTCTCAGCCCCAGCATTTT.

This chain joins TRBV7-9 and TRBJ1-2; D is undetermined. Germline V gene data show CDR1 as SEHNR and CDR2 as FQNEAQ (reference sequence). This CDR3 is 14 amino acids long. Trimming took 4 bases from V and 4 from J, leaving 13 bases between them. This CDR3 reads CASSSTGRGYGYTF. The CDR3 bases are TGTGCCAGCAGCTCGACCGGTCGGGGCTATGGCTACACCTTC.

As regards this clone: One junction end does not reproduce the germline sequence, and a read error may be involved. The chain uses TRBV15 and TRBJ2-1; tentative D call: TRBD1 (5 bases). CDR1 and CDR2 (germline): LNHNV, YYDKDF (reference sequence). The CDR3 covers 14 residues. In nucleotides, the CDR3 is TGTGCCACCAGCAAAAAGGGTGGGGCTGATCCCGCCCTCTTC. Translation: CATSKKGGADPALF.

The chain employs TRBV11-2 and TRBJ1-6; D gene unclear. V lost 5 bases and J lost 6, with 17 bases in between. CDR1 and CDR2 from the germline V gene are SGHAT and FQNNGV. There are 16 residues in the CDR3. The CDR3 nucleotides are TGTGCCAGCAGCCCGTCGGGAGGCACCGTTAATTCACCCCTCCACTTT. It codes for CASSPSGGTVNSPLHF.

In this sample, this clone turned up once. The chain has TRBV2 and TRBJ1-1; perhaps TRBD1 as D (5 bases). The CDR3 sequence is 13 residues long. Germline V gives CDR1 SNHLY, CDR2 FYNNEI. V dropped 5 bases and J dropped 11 bases, with 18 bases sitting between them. DNA for the CDR3: TGTGCCAGCAGTAGGGAGGGGTCAGGAGGCGCTTTCTTT. It codes for CASSREGSGGAFF.

A few counts support this clone. V gene TRBV27 combines with J gene TRBJ2-7; 9 nucleotides match TRBD1. J was trimmed by 2 bases and V by 3 bases; bases with no gene match: 11. CDR1 and CDR2 (germline): MNHEY, SMNVEV (reference sequence). This CDR3 is 17 amino acids long. In DNA form, the CDR3 reads TGTGCCAGCAGTTTTTCAAACGGGGACAGGGCCCCCTACGAGCAGTACTTC. It codes for CASSFSNGDRAPYEQYF.

The rearrangement links TRBV5-4 to TRBJ2-3, with 8 positions matching TRBD2. In germline, CDR1 is SGHNT, CDR2 YYREEE (reference sequence). J was trimmed by 11 bases and V by 0 bases; bases with no gene match: 14. The CDR3 extends over 16 amino acids. The CDR3 region is CASSLGGTRAPRGQYF. Here the CDR3 DNA reads TGTGCCAGCAGCTTGGGTGGGACTAGGGCCCCCCGTGGGCAGTATTTT. The variable domain in full, with the rest retrieved from reference TRBV5-4 and TRBJ2-3, is ETGVTQSPTHLIKTRGQQVTLRCSSQSGHNTVSWYQQALGQGPQFIFQYYREEENGRGNFPPRFSGLQFPNYSSELNVNALELDDSALYLCASSLGGTRAPRGQYFGPGTRLTVL.

The CDR3 here is CASSPPRFSGANVLTF. The CDR3 DNA sequence: TGTGCCAGCAGTCCCCCTAGGTTCTCTGGGGCCAACGTCCTGACTTTC. The V and J genes are TRBV25-1 and TRBJ2-6; D is uncertain. V was trimmed by 5 bases and J by 0 bases, leaving 11 bases between them. Germline lookup yields CDR1 MGHDK and CDR2 SYGVNS. This CDR3 region has 16 residues.

J is TRBJ1-2 and V is TRBV7-9; tentatively, D is TRBD1 (5 bases). The CDR3 is made up of 15 amino acids. The germline V and J ends were trimmed by 0 bases and 4 bases, with 12 bases remaining between them. Germline CDR1 and CDR2: SEHNR and FQNEAQ (reference sequence). The CDR3 region is CASSLAGGGVYGYTF. CDR3 DNA sequence: TGTGCCAGCAGCTTAGCCGGGGGAGGGGTCTATGGCTACACCTTC.

This clone occurred a few times. The chain recombines TRBV6-1 with TRBJ2-7, with D perhaps matching TRBD2 (6 bases). V was pared by 4 bases and J by 3 bases, with 10 bases between. Germline V gene sequence: CDR1 MNHNS, CDR2 SASEGT. This CDR3 is 13 amino acids long. The CDR3 reads CASSGRGYYEQYF. The CDR3 DNA reads as TGTGCCAGCAGTGGCCGGGGGTACTACGAGCAGTACTTC.

In its sample, this clone was seen once. The chain has TRBV7-2 and TRBJ1-1; TRBD1 matches 8 bases. Germline V lookup: CDR1 SGHTA, CDR2 FQGNSA. The CDR3 has 17 residues. V was clipped by 3 bases and J by 0 bases; unmatched bases: 9. The CDR3 loop is CASSFSGTGGMNTEAFF. Written as DNA, the CDR3 is TGTGCCAGCAGCTTTTCCGGGACAGGCGGTATGAACACTGAAGCTTTCTTT.

The chain recombines TRBV29-1 with TRBJ2-1; D is undetermined. The CDR3 consists of 13 residues. V was trimmed by 6 bases and J by 0 bases, leaving 9 bases between them. CDR1 SQVTM and CDR2 ANQGSEA come from the germline V gene. CDR3 DNA sequence: TGCAGCGTACGAGAGAGCTCCTACAATGAGCAGTTCTTC. Protein product: CSVRESSYNEQFF.

The chain links TRBV29-1 to TRBJ1-2; D gene ambiguous. Per germline, CDR1 SQVTM and CDR2 ANQGSEA. The CDR3 is 9 amino acids. The CDR3 DNA reads TGCAGTGTCAGCTATGGCTACACCTTC. Translation gives CSVSYGYTF.

The chain uses TRBV28 and TRBJ2-2; maybe TRBD1 (6 bases). The CDR3 consists of 16 residues. Germline-derived CDR1 and CDR2 are MDHEN and SYDVKM. With 1 base removed from V and 5 bases from J, the gap between germline ends came to 14 bases. Here the CDR3 reads CASSLSQGRWTGELFF. DNA for the CDR3: TGTGCCAGCAGTTTATCACAGGGTCGGTGGACCGGGGAGCTGTTTTTT.

The rearrangement uses TRBV6-1 and TRBJ2-7, with 7 positions matching TRBD2. V was pared by 1 base and J by 0 bases, with 3 bases of the junction left unmatched. This CDR3 is 15 amino acids long. Germline V gives CDR1 MNHNS, CDR2 SASEGT. Here the CDR3 reads CASSEGTRSSYEQYF. CDR3 in DNA: TGTGCCAGCAGTGAAGGGACTAGGAGCTCCTACGAGCAGTACTTC.

CDR3 in amino acids: CASKEGPDTQYF. The CDR3 bases are TGTGCCAGCAAGGAGGGACCAGATACGCAGTATTTT. J is TRBJ2-3 and V is TRBV6-1; tentatively, D is TRBD2 (6 bases). Germline CDR1 reads MNHNS; CDR2 reads SASEGT. The CDR3 covers 12 residues. Trimming shortened V by 7 bases and J by 4 bases, and 9 bases separated the two germline ends.

This clone was seen a few times. This chain joins TRBV4-1 and TRBJ1-1; D is possibly TRBD1 (6 bases). CDR1 is MGHRA and CDR2 is YSYEKL in the germline V gene. V shed 4 bases and J shed 1 base, with 16 bases lying between them. This CDR3 is 16 amino acids long. The CDR3 reads CASSLRWGTPNTEAFF. In nucleotides, the CDR3 is TGCGCCAGCAGCCTCCGGTGGGGGACACCGAACACTGAAGCTTTCTTT.

The chain joins TRBV9 to TRBJ2-1; no definite D call. Germline V gives CDR1 SGDLS, CDR2 YYNGEE. V dropped 0 bases and J dropped 7 bases, with 8 bases sitting between them. The CDR3 totals 13 residues. The CDR3 reads CASSVGIRNEQFF. CDR3 sequence (DNA): TGTGCCAGCAGCGTAGGAATACGGAATGAGCAGTTCTTC. Full variable domain (outside the CDR3, taken from reference TRBV9 and TRBJ2-1): DSGVTQTPKHLITATGQRVTLRCSPRSGDLSVYWYQQSLDQGLQFLIQYYNGEERAKGNILERFSAQQFPDLHSELNLSSLELGDSALYFCASSVGIRNEQFFGPGTRLTVL.

The V and J genes are TRBV5-1 and TRBJ1-1, with TRBD1 matching 8 bases. CDR3 length: 15 amino acids. V lost 4 bases, J lost 2 bases, and 7 bases stayed unmatched. Germline V gene sequence: CDR1 SGHRS, CDR2 YFSETQ. CDR3 coding DNA: TGCGCCAGCAGCCCACGGACAGGGCGAAACACTGAAGCTTTCTTT. Protein: CASSPRTGRNTEAFF.

J is TRBJ1-2 and V is TRBV9, with 7 bases that match TRBD1. CDR1 is SGDLS, CDR2 YYNGEE, per germline. The CDR3 extends over 14 amino acids. With 2 bases clipped from V and 10 bases from J, the junction kept 11 bases outside the gene matches. CDR3 sequence: CASSVNRDSTFYTF. The CDR3 nucleotides read TGTGCCAGCAGCGTCAATAGGGACAGTACCTTCTACACCTTC.

With regard to this clone: The sample has other DNA sequences that encode this CDR3 too. The chain has TRBV5-1 and TRBJ2-3; D may be TRBD1 (6 bases). Trimming stripped 3 bases from V and 0 bases from J, with 8 bases between. Germline V lookup: CDR1 SGHRS, CDR2 YFSETQ. CDR3 size: 14 residues. The DNA for the CDR3 is TGCGCCAGCAGCTCCGGACAGAGCACAGATACGCAGTATTTT. Translation gives CASSSGQSTDTQYF.

Concerning this clone: A read error may account for a junction end that differs from germline. The chain combines TRBV7-9 with TRBJ2-7; tentative D call: TRBD1 (6 bases). CDR1 is SEHNR, CDR2 FQNEAQ, per germline (reference sequence). CDR3 length equals 16 residues. The CDR3 sequence: CDSSFLDRSGTYEQYF. As DNA, the CDR3 is TGTGACAGCAGCTTCCTAGACAGGAGTGGAACCTACGAGCAGTACTTC. Combining the CDR3 with reference TRBV7-9 and TRBJ2-7 gives the whole variable domain DTGVSQNPRHKITKRGQNVTFRCDPISEHNRLYWYRQTLGQGPEFLTYFQNEAQLEKSRLLSDRFSAERPKGSFSTLEIQRTEQGDSAMYLCDSSFLDRSGTYEQYFGPGTRLTVT.

The chain recombines TRBV6-5 with TRBJ1-2; weak D call: TRBD1 (6 bases). The V and J ends lost 5 bases and 7 bases respectively, with 20 bases between them. CDR1 MNHEY and CDR2 SVGAGI come from the germline V gene. The CDR3 totals 15 residues. DNA of the CDR3: TGTGCCAGCAGTGTAGGGCCTACAGGGTCTCCTGGCTACACCTTC. Its protein product is CASSVGPTGSPGYTF.